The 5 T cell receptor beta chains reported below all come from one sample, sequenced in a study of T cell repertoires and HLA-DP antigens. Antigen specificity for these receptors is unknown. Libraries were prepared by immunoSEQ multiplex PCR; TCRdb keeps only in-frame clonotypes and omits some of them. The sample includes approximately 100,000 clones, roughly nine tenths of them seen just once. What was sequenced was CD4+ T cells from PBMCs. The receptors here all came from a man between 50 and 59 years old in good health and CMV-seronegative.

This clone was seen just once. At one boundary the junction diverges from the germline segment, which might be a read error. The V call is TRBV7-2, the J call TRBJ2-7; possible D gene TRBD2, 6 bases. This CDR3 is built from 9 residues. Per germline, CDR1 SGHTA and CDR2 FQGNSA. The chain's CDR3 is CASSLGGDF. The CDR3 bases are TGTGCCAGCAGCTTAGGCGGGGACTTC.

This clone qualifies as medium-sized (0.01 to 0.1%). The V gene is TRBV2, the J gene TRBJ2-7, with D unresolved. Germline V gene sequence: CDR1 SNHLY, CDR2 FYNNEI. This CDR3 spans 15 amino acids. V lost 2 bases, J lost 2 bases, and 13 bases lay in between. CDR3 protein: CASSERLLGAYEQYF. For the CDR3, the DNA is TGTGCCAGCAGTGAAAGACTCTTGGGCGCCTACGAGCAGTACTTC. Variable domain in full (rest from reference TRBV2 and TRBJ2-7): EPEVTQTPSHQVTQMGQEVILRCVPISNHLYFYWYRQILGQKVEFLVSFYNNEISEKSEIFDDQFSVERPDGSNFTLKIRSTKLEDSAMYFCASSERLLGAYEQYFGPGTRLTVT.

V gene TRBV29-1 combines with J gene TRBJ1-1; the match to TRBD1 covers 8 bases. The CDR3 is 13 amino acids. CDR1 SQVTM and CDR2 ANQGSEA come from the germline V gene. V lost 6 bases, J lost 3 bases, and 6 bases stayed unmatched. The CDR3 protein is CSVWGQDDTEAFF. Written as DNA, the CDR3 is TGCAGCGTGTGGGGACAGGACGACACTGAAGCTTTCTTT.

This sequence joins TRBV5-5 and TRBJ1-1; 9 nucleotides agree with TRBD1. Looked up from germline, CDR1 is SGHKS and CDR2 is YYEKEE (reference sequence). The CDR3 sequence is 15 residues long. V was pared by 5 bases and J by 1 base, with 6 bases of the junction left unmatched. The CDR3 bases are TGTGCCAGCAGATACCGGGACAGGGAGAACACTGAAGCTTTCTTT. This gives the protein CASRYRDRENTEAFF.

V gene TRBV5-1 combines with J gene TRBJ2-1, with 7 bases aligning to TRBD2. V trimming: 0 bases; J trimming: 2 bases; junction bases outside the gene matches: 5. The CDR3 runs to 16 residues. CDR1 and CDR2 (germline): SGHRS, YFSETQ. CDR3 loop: CASSLVASGAYNEQFF. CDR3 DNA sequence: TGCGCCAGCAGCTTGGTCGCTAGCGGAGCCTACAATGAGCAGTTCTTC.